This TCR beta chain was recovered during a study of cytomegalovirus exposure and HLA in healthy donors. The study ran its PCR with 60 Vbeta and 13 Jbeta primers. Using immunoSEQ multiplex PCR, the repertoire was profiled, and TCRdb retains in-frame clones only, with some absent. The data show about 140,000 clones, 70% to 85% seen once. The CDR3 is 16 residues long. Germline trimming cut 6 bases from V and 0 bases from J; bases unmatched to any gene: 10. Germline V lookup: CDR1 SGHVS, CDR2 FQNEAQ. The TCR comes from a woman in her fifties or sixties in good health and CMV-seropositive. The sample taken for sequencing was PBMCs. The V and J genes are TRBV7-8 and TRBJ2-5, with 7 bases fitting TRBD1. For the CDR3, the DNA is TGTGCCAGCAGTCACGACCGGGACAGCTACCAAGAGACCCAGTACTTC. Protein product: CASSHDRDSYQETQYF.